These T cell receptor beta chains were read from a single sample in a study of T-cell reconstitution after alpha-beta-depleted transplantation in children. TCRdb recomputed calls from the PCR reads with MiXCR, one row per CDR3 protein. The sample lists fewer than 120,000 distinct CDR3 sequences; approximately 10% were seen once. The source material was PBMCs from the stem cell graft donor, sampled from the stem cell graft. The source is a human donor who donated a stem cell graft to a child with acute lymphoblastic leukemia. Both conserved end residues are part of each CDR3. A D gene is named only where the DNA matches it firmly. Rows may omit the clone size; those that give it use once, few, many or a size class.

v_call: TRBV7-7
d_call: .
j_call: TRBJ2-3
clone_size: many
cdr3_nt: TGTGCTAGCAGCTTCACTAACACAGATACGCAGTATTTT
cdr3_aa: CASSFTNTDTQYF

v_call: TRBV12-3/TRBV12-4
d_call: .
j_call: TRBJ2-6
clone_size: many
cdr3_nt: TGTGCCAGCAGTTTGGTCAGGGAATATGGGGCCAACGTCCTGACTTTC
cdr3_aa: CASSLVREYGANVLTF

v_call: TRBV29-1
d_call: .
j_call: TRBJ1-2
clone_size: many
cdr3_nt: TGCAGCGTTGAAAGGGAGGCTCCGGGCTACACCTTC
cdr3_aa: CSVEREAPGYTF

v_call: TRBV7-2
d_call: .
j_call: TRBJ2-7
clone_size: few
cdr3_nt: TGTGCCAGCAGCTCCTCGCCGGCCCTCGTCTACGAGCAGTACTTC
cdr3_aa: CASSSSPALVYEQYF

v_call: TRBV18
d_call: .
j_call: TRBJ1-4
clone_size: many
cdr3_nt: TGTGCCAGCTCACCGACGGTGAATGAAAAACTGTTTTTT
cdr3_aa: CASSPTVNEKLFF

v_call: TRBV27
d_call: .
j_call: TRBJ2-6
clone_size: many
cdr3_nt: TGTGCCAGCAGTTCCCCCGTCAAGGCCAGGGCCAACGTCCTGACTTTC
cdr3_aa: CASSSPVKARANVLTF

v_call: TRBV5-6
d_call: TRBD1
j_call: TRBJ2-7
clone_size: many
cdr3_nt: TGTGCCAGCAGCCGAGGACAGGGGGATGAGCAGTACTTC
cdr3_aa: CASSRGQGDEQYF

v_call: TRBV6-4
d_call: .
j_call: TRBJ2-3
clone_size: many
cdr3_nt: TGTGCCAGCAGTGACGGGTATGGGACCACAGATACGCAGTATTTT
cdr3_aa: CASSDGYGTTDTQYF

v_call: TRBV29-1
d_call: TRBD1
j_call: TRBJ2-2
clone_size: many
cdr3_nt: TGCAGCGGGGGGGACAGGGGGAACACCGGGGAGCTGTTTTTT
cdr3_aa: CSGGDRGNTGELFF

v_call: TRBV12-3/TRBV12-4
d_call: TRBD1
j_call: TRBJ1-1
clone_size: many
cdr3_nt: TGTGCCAGCAGTCCAGGGACAGGGGGCCGGGACACTGAAGCTTTCTTT
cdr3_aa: CASSPGTGGRDTEAFF

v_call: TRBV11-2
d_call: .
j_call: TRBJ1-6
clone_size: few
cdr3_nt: TGTGCCAGCAGCTTAAGTATCAGGGCGAGCTCCTATAATTCACCCCTCCACTTT
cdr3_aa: CASSLSIRASSYNSPLHF

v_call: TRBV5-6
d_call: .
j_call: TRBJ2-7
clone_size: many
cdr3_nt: TGTGCCAGCAGCTCAATACAAAGAACAGGGTTCGAGCAGTACTTC
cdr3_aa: CASSSIQRTGFEQYF

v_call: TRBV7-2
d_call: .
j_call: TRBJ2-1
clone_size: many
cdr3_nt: TGTGCCAGCAGCCCGGTGGGGAATGAGCAGTTCTTC
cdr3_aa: CASSPVGNEQFF

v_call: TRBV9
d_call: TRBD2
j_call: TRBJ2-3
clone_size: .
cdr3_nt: TGTGCCAGCAGCGTAGGTAGCGGGAGGGGCACAGATACGCAGTATTTT
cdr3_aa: CASSVGSGRGTDTQYF

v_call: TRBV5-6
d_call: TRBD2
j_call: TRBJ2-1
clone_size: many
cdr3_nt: TGTGCCAGCAGGAGCGGGGGTGGGAACAATGAGCAGTTCTTC
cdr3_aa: CASRSGGGNNEQFF

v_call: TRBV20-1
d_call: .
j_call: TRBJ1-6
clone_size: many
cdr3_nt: TGCAGTGCTAGAGATTTCTCGGGCAGGGGCAATTCACCCCTCCACTTT
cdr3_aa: CSARDFSGRGNSPLHF

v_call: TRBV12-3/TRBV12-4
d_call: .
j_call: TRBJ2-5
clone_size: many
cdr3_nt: TGTGCCAGCAGTTTAGCTGGGACGGCGCCCCAAGAGACCCAGTACTTC
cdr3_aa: CASSLAGTAPQETQYF

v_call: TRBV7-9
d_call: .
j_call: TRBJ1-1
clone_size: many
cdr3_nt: TGTGCCAGCAGCGACCAAGCTCAAACGAAGGGGACTGAAGCTTTCTTT
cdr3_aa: CASSDQAQTKGTEAFF

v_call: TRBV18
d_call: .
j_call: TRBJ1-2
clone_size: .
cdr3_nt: TGTGCCAGCTCACCACCGAATAGGTCCGGTGGTGGCTACACCTTC
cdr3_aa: CASSPPNRSGGGYTF

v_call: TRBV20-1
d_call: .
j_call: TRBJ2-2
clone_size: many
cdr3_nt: TGCAGTGCTAGAGATCCAGATCGTAGGACACCGAACACCGGGGAGCTGTTTTTT
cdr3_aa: CSARDPDRRTPNTGELFF

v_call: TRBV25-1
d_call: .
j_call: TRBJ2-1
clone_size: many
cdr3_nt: TGTGCCAGCAGTGAATACAGTGAGCAGTTCTTC
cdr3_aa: CASSEYSEQFF

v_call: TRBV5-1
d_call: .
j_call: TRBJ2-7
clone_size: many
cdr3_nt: TGCGCCAGCAGCTTGGAAGGGTCCTCCTACGAGCAGTACTTC
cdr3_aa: CASSLEGSSYEQYF

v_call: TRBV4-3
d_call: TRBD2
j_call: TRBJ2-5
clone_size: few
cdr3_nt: TGCGCCAGCAGCCCCGGTGGGCTAGCGGGAGGCCTGTCTACGGAGACCCAGTACTTC
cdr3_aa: CASSPGGLAGGLSTETQYF

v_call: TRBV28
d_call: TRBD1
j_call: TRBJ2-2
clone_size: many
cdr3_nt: TGTGCCAGCAGTCCTCGTCAGGGGGCAGTCGGGGAGCTGTTTTTT
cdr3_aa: CASSPRQGAVGELFF

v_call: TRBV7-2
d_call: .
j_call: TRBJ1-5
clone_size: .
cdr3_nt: TGTGCCAGCAGCCGGGGGGCCTCGAATAGGCCCCAGCATTTT
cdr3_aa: CASSRGASNRPQHF

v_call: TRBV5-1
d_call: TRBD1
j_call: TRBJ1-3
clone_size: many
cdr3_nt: TGCGCCAGCAGCAGGACAGGGGGCTTAAGCTCTGGAAACACCATATATTTT
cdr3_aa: CASSRTGGLSSGNTIYF

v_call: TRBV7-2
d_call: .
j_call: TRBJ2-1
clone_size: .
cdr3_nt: TGTGCCAGCAGCTCTGGAGGTTCGAATGAGCAGTTCTTC
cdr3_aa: CASSSGGSNEQFF

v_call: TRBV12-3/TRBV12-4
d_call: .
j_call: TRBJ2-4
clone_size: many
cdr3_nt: TGTGCCAGCAGTATCTCGGCTGGAGGCATTCAGTACTTC
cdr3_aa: CASSISAGGIQYF

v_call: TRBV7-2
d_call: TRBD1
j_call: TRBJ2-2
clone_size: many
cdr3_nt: TGTGCCAGCAGCTTAGTAGGGGGCCACACCGGGGAGCTGTTTTTT
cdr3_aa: CASSLVGGHTGELFF

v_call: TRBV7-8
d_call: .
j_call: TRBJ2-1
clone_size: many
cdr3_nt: TGTGCCAGCAGCTTCCCTGGGATGGGCTCCTACAATGAGCAGTTCTTC
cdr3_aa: CASSFPGMGSYNEQFF

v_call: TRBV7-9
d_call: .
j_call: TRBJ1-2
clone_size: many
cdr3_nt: TGTGCCAGCAGCTTAGAACCTAGGTACTGGGGCTACACCTTC
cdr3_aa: CASSLEPRYWGYTF

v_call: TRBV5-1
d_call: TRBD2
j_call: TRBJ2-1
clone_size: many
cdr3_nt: TGCGCCAGCAGCTTGGGGGCTAGCGGGAGGGATGAGCAGTTCTTC
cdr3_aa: CASSLGASGRDEQFF

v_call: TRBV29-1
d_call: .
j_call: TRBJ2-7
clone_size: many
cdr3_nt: TGCAGCGTCCAGGGTGCCTACGAGCAGTACTTC
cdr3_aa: CSVQGAYEQYF

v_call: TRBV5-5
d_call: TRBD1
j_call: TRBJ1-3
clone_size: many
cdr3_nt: TGTGCCAGCAGCCCGAACAGGGGGCGGATGGACACCATATATTTT
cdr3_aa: CASSPNRGRMDTIYF

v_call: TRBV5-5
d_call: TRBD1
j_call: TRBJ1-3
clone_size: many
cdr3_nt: TGTGCCAGCAGCCGGACAGGGCACCCTGGAAACACCATATATTTT
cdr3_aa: CASSRTGHPGNTIYF

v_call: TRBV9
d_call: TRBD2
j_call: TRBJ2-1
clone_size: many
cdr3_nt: TGTGCCAGCACTGTAGCGGGGGGGCGGTACAATGAGCAGTTCTTC
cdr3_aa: CASTVAGGRYNEQFF

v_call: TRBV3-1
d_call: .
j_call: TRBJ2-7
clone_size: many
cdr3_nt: TGTGCCAGCAGCCAAGTAAGCGGTTCCTACGAGCAGTACTTC
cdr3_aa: CASSQVSGSYEQYF

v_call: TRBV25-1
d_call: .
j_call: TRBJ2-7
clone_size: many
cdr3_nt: TGTGCCAGCTCAGAGCAGGGGTACCACGAGCAGTACTTC
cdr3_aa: CASSEQGYHEQYF

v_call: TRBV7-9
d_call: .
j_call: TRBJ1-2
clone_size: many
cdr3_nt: TGTGCCAGCAGCTCGACGGCCTACTATGGCTACACCTTC
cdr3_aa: CASSSTAYYGYTF

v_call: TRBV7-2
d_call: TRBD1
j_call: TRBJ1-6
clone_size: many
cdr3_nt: TGTGCCAGCAGCTTAGCTAGGGACAGTCTATCACCCCTCCACTTT
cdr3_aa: CASSLARDSLSPLHF

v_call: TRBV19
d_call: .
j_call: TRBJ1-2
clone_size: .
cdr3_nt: TGTGCCAGTCAGTCCCCCGGACGGACCAACTATGGCTACACCTTC
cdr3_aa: CASQSPGRTNYGYTF

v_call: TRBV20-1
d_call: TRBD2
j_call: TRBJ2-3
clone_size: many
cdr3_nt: TGCAGTGTCCTAGCGGGTTCCACAGATACGCAGTATTTT
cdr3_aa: CSVLAGSTDTQYF

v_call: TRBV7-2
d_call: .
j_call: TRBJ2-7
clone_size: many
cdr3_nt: TGTGCCAGCAGCTTAGCGGACCGGACAAGAGGCTCCTACGAGCAGTACTTC
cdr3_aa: CASSLADRTRGSYEQYF

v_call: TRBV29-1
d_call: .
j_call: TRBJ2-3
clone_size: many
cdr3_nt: TGCAGCGCCGGTCGAGGGCCAGATACGCAGTATTTT
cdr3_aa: CSAGRGPDTQYF

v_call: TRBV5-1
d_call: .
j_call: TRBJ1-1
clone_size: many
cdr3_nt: TGCGCCAGCAGCAGGGATGGGGGAGCAACTGAAGCTTTCTTT
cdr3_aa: CASSRDGGATEAFF

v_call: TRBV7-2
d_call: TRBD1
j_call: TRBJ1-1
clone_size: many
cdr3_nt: TGTGCCAGCAGCCCGACCCAGGGGGGAAACACTGAAGCTTTCTTT
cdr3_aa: CASSPTQGGNTEAFF

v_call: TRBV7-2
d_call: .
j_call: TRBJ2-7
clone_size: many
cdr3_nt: TGTGCCAGCAGCTTCACCCAGGCCTACGAGCAGTACTTC
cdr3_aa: CASSFTQAYEQYF

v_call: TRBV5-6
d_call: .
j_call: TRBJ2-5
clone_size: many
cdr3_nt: TGTGCCAGCAGCTTGACGACAGGGACCCAGTACTTC
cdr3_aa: CASSLTTGTQYF

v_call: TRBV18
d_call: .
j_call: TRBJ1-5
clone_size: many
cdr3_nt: TGTGCCAGCTGTGAAGGGGGAAGCAATCAGCCCCAGCATTTT
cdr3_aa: CASCEGGSNQPQHF

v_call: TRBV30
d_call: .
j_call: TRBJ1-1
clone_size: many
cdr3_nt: TGTGCCTGGACCCTCGAAACTGAAGCTTTCTTT
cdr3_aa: CAWTLETEAFF

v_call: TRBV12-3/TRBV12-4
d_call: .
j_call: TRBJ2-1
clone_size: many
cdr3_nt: TGTGCCAGCAGTTTGGTCCCCAGATCCTCCTACAATGAGCAGTTCTTC
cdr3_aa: CASSLVPRSSYNEQFF

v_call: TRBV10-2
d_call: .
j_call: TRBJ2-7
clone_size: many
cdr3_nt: TGCGCCAGCAGTGAGTGGGGGTACGAGCAGTACTTC
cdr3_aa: CASSEWGYEQYF

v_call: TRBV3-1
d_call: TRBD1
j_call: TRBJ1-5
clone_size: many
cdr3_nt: TGTGCCAGCAGCCAAGTTGTCGGACAGGGAAGATGTCAGCCCCAGCATTTT
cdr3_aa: CASSQVVGQGRCQPQHF